A selection of T cell receptor beta chains follows, all from one sample in a study of cytomegalovirus exposure and HLA in healthy donors. The table came from immunoSEQ multiplex PCR; TCRdb's copy has only in-frame clones and leaves some out. Of about 150,000 clones listed, roughly 80% were seen once; the top ten hold 9.5% to 15%. The sequencing input was PBMCs. Receptors were obtained from a man aged 25-45 years in good health and CMV-seropositive. CDR3s include the opening cysteine and the closing phenylalanine or tryptophan. The D gene is left open where the match is weak. Where a row states a size, it is once, few, many or the class of an expanded clone; other rows omit it.

>TRBJ1-5|TRBV10-3|-|-
TGTGCCACGACGGTGGGGCTCGCTCAGCCCCAGCATTTT
CATTVGLAQPQHF
>TRBJ1-2|TRBV15|-|-
TGTGCCACCAGCAGTGGCAGTTGTATTTACACCTTC
CATSSGSCIYTF
>TRBJ2-7|TRBV7-9|-|TRBD1
TGTGCCAGCAGCCCGGACAGGGCTGGTTACGAGCAGTACTTC
CASSPDRAGYEQYF
>TRBJ2-2|TRBV6-4|-|-
TGTGCCAGCAGTGACCTAGCCGCCGGGGAGCTGTTTTTT
CASSDLAAGELFF
>TRBJ2-7|TRBV20-1|-|-
TGCAGTGCTAGAGGAGACTTAGAGCAGTACTTC
CSARGDLEQYF
>TRBJ1-1|TRBV4-2|-|TRBD1
TGTGCCAGCAGCCCCAGGACAGGGGGCAAGAACACTGAAGCTTTCTTT
CASSPRTGGKNTEAFF
>TRBJ2-7|TRBV27|few|TRBD2
TGTGCCAGCAGTTCCGGGACTAGCGGGTACGAGCAGTACTTC
CASSSGTSGYEQYF
>TRBJ1-3|TRBV4-2|-|-
TGTGCCAGCAGCCAAGATCCCAGCTCTGGAAACACCATATATTTT
CASSQDPSSGNTIYF
>TRBJ1-2|TRBV9|-|TRBD1
TGTGCCAGCAGCTTAACAGGGGGCGGCTACACCTTC
CASSLTGGGYTF
>TRBJ2-1|TRBV9|-|-
TGTGCCAGCAGCGTAGTCGGGAGCTCCTACAATGAGCAGTTCTTC
CASSVVGSSYNEQFF
>TRBJ2-2|TRBV27|few|-
TGTGCCAGCAGTTTTCAAGGGGGTGGCGGGGAGCTGTTTTTT
CASSFQGGGGELFF
>TRBJ2-1|TRBV14|few|TRBD1
TGTGCCAGCAGCAAACAGGGGGCGCGGGTGGTAGCGAGCTACAATGAGCAGTTCTTC
CASSKQGARVVASYNEQFF
>TRBJ2-5|TRBV4-2|-|-
TGTGCCAGCAGCCAAGCCCCCGGAGAGACCCAGTACTTC
CASSQAPGETQYF
>TRBJ2-1|TRBV6-6|-|-
TGTGCCAGCAGTTACTGGCGGGAAAGAGGCAATGAGCAGTTCTTC
CASSYWRERGNEQFF
>TRBJ2-3|TRBV12-5|-|TRBD2
TGTGCTAGTGGTAGACTAGCGGGATGGAACGATACGCAGTATTTT
CASGRLAGWNDTQYF